This TCR beta chain was sequenced during a study of T-cell memory formation after mild COVID-19. For the study at large: Clusters were largely donor specific. General study findings and limits: Memory from before infection featured some responding clones, which suggests cross-reactive memory joined. Proof of SARS-CoV-2 specificity was absent for the second-wave clones that crested on day 37.

As regards this clonotype: Its specificity is unknown.

The 5'RACE method, run with constant-segment primers, produced TCR alpha and TCR beta cDNA libraries (carrying sample barcodes and UMIs). TCRdb re-derived calls from the 5' RACE reads in MiXCR, one entry per CDR3 protein. Among roughly 450,000 distinct CDR3 sequences, approximately 18% were seen once, and the ten largest hold over 9%. This CDR3 is built from 16 residues. From germline, CDR1 is SGHAT and CDR2 FQNNGV. V gave up 0 bases and J gave up 3 bases, with 15 bases separating them. This sequence joins TRBV11-2 and TRBJ2-7; D may be TRBD1 or TRBD2 (5 bases each). The receptor's source is an adult woman who had mild COVID-19 (a few samples of this study predate the infection). Cell type and time point are not known. The source material was PBMCs or a T cell subset sorted from them (not recorded which). In DNA form, the CDR3 reads TGTGCCAGCAGCTTAGATCCCCGAGGGGTGAACTACGAGCAGTACTTC. The encoded protein is CASSLDPRGVNYEQYF. The variable domain in full, completed from reference TRBV11-2 and TRBJ2-7, reads EAGVAQSPRYKIIEKRQSVAFWCNPISGHATLYWYQQILGQGPKLLIQFQNNGVVDDSQLPKDRFSAERLKGVDSTLKIQPAKLEDSAVYLCASSLDPRGVNYEQYFGPGTRLTVT.